This TCR beta chain was observed in a study of response to subunit inactivated influenza vaccine. Study-level results: Authors suggested each seasonal flu vaccination may recruit only limited numbers of new T cells.

This CDR3 is 15 amino acids long. CDR1 is MGHDK, CDR2 SYGVNS, per germline. V was cut by 1 base and J by 6 bases, with 12 bases left in between. One entry per CDR3 protein, called by TCRdb with MiXCR from the RT-PCR reads. The sample shows about 700,000 distinct CDR3 sequences, 15% to 19% of them seen only once. This clonotype was seen only a few times. Its specificity is not known. The material was PBMCs from blood, obtained roughly 12 days after vaccination. This TCR derives from a man between 45 and 60 years old who received an inactivated influenza vaccine. V and J are TRBV25-1 and TRBJ2-2; D may be TRBD2 (5 bases). CDR3 nucleotide sequence: TGTGCCAGCAGTGAATCCTCCCGGGGTGCCGGGGAGCTGTTTTTT. Translating it yields CASSESSRGAGELFF.